This T cell receptor (beta chain) was retrieved from a study of control samples from healthy donors and cancer patients. CDR1 is SEHNR and CDR2 is FQNEAQ in the germline V gene (reference sequence). The V and J ends lost 2 bases and 6 bases respectively, with 10 bases between them. The CDR3 has 13 amino acids. Assay used: immunoSEQ multiplex PCR; TCRdb lists only in-frame clones, some missing. This sample has tens of thousands of clones, with roughly 80% found just once. The specimen was PBMCs. This receptor was taken from a man between 65 and 85 years old with lung cancer. J is TRBJ2-5 and V is TRBV7-9, with D uncertain. CDR3 region: CASSLSSSQTQYF. The CDR3 DNA follows: TGTGCCAGCAGCTTATCCAGCAGCCAGACCCAGTACTTC.